A single sample is the source of the 19 T cell receptor beta chains below, sequenced in a study of blood T cell repertoires in COVID-19. Clones were read by immunoSEQ multiplex PCR, and TCRdb kept only the in-frame ones, dropping some. Here the sample spans hundreds of thousands of clones, 84% being singletons. Sequenced material: PBMCs or T cells enriched from blood (not recorded which). The source is a man aged 25-45 years with acute COVID-19.

This clone was recorded only once. The chain joins TRBV5-1 to TRBJ2-3, with TRBD2 identical over 7 bases. Germline assignment: CDR1 SGHRS and CDR2 YFSETQ. The CDR3 is 14 amino acids. V lost 5 bases, J lost 3 bases, and 6 bases stayed unmatched. CDR3 amino acids: CASRAWTSTDTQYF. CDR3 DNA: TGCGCCAGCAGAGCTTGGACTAGTACAGATACGCAGTATTTT.

The V call is TRBV4-1, the J call TRBJ1-6; no definite D call. CDR3 length equals 18 residues. Trimming took off 8 bases at V and 2 bases at J, with 22 bases between the two ends. Germline V gene lookup returns CDR1 MGHRA and CDR2 YSYEKL. CDR3 in DNA: TGCGCCAGCGGAGGAATAACTGCGGGAACGGCCTATAATTCACCCCTCCACTTT. Amino acids: CASGGITAGTAYNSPLHF.

The chain uses TRBV2 and TRBJ2-2, with 10 bases matching TRBD2. Germline loops: CDR1 SNHLY, CDR2 FYNNEI. The V segment lost 5 bases and the J segment 8 bases; nucleotides outside the gene matches: 11. This CDR3 contains 16 residues. Written as DNA, the CDR3 is TGTGCCAGCAGTCTAATAGCGGGGGGAGTGTCTGGGGAGCTGTTTTTT. Its translation: CASSLIAGGVSGELFF.

The genes are TRBV7-2 and TRBJ1-1, with 7 bases that match TRBD1. J was trimmed by 4 bases and V by 1 base; bases with no gene match: 6. This CDR3 has 15 amino acids. Germline CDR1 and CDR2: SGHTA and FQGNSA. The DNA of the CDR3 is TGTGCCAGCAGCTTAGTTGGAGGGGGCGGCACTGAAGCTTTCTTT. It encodes CASSLVGGGGTEAFF.

The V gene is TRBV7-9, the J gene TRBJ1-3, with 11 bases matching TRBD1. Germline V CDR1 and CDR2: SEHNR, FQNEAQ (reference sequence). The V segment lost 5 bases and the J segment 0 bases; nucleotides outside the gene matches: 9. CDR3 length: 18 residues. The CDR3 reads CASSIGQGASGSGNTIYF. CDR3 coding DNA: TGTGCCAGCAGCATAGGACAGGGGGCCTCCGGCTCTGGAAACACCATATATTTT.

This rearrangement joins TRBV29-1 to TRBJ2-2; TRBD2 aligns across 8 bases. Germline loops: CDR1 SQVTM, CDR2 ANQGSEA. CDR3 length: 15 amino acids. Trimming removed 5 bases from V and 5 bases from J; junction bases left unmatched: 10. CDR3 sequence: CSVRTSGGDTGELFF. CDR3 nucleotides: TGCAGCGTTAGAACTAGCGGCGGCGATACCGGGGAGCTGTTTTTT.

Only one count was recorded for this clone. CDR3 DNA: TGTGCCAGCAGCCGCCCCCCTAACCATGAGCAGTTCTTC. This translates into CASSRPPNHEQFF. The chain recombines TRBV7-3 with TRBJ2-1, with unresolved D. Germline lookup yields CDR1 SGHTA and CDR2 FQGTGA. V was pared by 5 bases and J by 8 bases, with 13 bases between. There are 13 residues in the CDR3.

The V gene is TRBV27, the J gene TRBJ2-2; D is undetermined. The CDR3 runs 13 residues. Per germline, CDR1 MNHEY and CDR2 SMNVEV (reference sequence). The V end lost 3 bases, the J end lost 3 bases, and 5 bases lay between the germline ends. CDR3: CASSFRYTGELFF. In DNA form, the CDR3 reads TGTGCCAGCAGTTTCAGATACACCGGGGAGCTGTTTTTT.

This chain connects TRBV30 to TRBJ2-1, with 7 positions matching TRBD2. The germline gives CDR1 GTSNPN, CDR2 SVGIG (reference sequence). The CDR3 sequence is 13 residues long. V lost 3 bases to trimming and J lost 9 bases; unmatched junction nucleotides: 8. The DNA of the CDR3 is TGTGCCTGGAGCGTCTTCAGCGGGATTGAGCAGTTCTTC. Amino acid sequence: CAWSVFSGIEQFF.

The J gene is TRBJ1-1, the V gene TRBV5-4; 10 bases line up with TRBD1. V gave up 4 bases and J gave up 5 bases; unmatched junction bases: 5. Germline V gene lookup returns CDR1 SGHNT and CDR2 YYREEE (reference sequence). CDR3 size: 14 residues. In DNA, the CDR3 is TGTGCCAGCAGCCTGGGACAGGGGAGGACTGAAGCTTTCTTT. It translates to CASSLGQGRTEAFF.

The chain joins TRBV5-4 to TRBJ1-1; 8 bases are a match to TRBD1. The CDR3 loop spans 15 amino acids. Per germline, CDR1 SGHNT and CDR2 YYREEE (reference sequence). With V trimmed by 3 bases and J by 4 bases, 8 bases remained unmatched. CDR3: CASSSIQGVSTEAFF. CDR3 DNA sequence: TGTGCCAGCAGCTCAATACAGGGGGTTAGCACTGAAGCTTTCTTT.

J is TRBJ2-1 and V is TRBV27; TRBD1 matches at 9 bases. CDR3 length equals 15 residues. Trimming cost V 6 bases and J 4 bases; bases outside gene matches: 7. Per the germline V gene, CDR1 is MNHEY and CDR2 is SMNVEV (reference sequence). The CDR3, as DNA: TGTGCCAGCAGCTACTTCGGACAGGGGTACAATGAGCAGTTCTTC. Translating it yields CASSYFGQGYNEQFF.

The genes are TRBV11-1 and TRBJ1-1; D not certain. This CDR3 spans 14 amino acids. Germline CDR1 reads SGHAT; CDR2 reads FQDESV (reference sequence). The ends were cut back, 0 bases at V and 1 base at J, with 6 bases in the middle. The CDR3 region is CASSLASKNTEAFF. The CDR3 nucleotides read TGTGCCAGCAGCTTAGCGTCCAAGAACACTGAAGCTTTCTTT.

The chain employs TRBV11-2 and TRBJ1-2, with 9 nucleotides matching TRBD1. The germline V gene encodes CDR1 SGHAT and CDR2 FQNNGV. The CDR3 loop spans 13 amino acids. V lost 6 bases to trimming and J lost 7 bases; unmatched junction nucleotides: 6. The CDR3 sequence is CASSRDRETGYTF. The CDR3 DNA reads as TGTGCCAGCAGTCGGGACAGGGAAACTGGCTACACCTTC.

CDR3 nucleotides: TGTGCCAGCAGCCCCGCCTGGTGGCAGATATCGAACACCGGGGAGCTGTTTTTT. Translated: CASSPAWWQISNTGELFF. The chain combines TRBV3-1 (or the pseudogene TRBV3-2) with TRBJ2-2; no clear D. Germline CDR1 LGHDT, CDR2 YNNKEL (reference sequence). The CDR3 length is 18 residues. The V gene lost 4 bases and the J gene lost 0 bases, with 18 bases spanning the gap.

The chain joins TRBV5-1 to TRBJ1-4; the match to TRBD1 covers 7 bases. V was pared by 4 bases and J by 7 bases, with 10 bases of the junction left unmatched. Germline V gene sequence: CDR1 SGHRS, CDR2 YFSETQ. The CDR3 is 15 amino acids. The CDR3 nucleotides read TGCGCCAGCAGCAGGGGGACAGTGGGTGGTGAAAAACTGTTTTTT. Protein: CASSRGTVGGEKLFF.

V and J are TRBV5-4 and TRBJ2-7, with D tentatively TRBD1 (6 bases). V was clipped by 4 bases and J by 3 bases, with 17 bases between them. CDR3 length: 15 amino acids. Germline CDR1 SGHNT, CDR2 YYREEE (reference sequence). The CDR3 protein is CASSVDPGQFYEQYV. The CDR3, as DNA: TGTGCCAGCAGCGTTGATCCGGGACAATTCTACGAGCAGTACGTC.

This chain connects TRBV10-3 to TRBJ1-5; 7 bases align to TRBD1. CDR3 length: 14 residues. V lost 6 bases, J lost 9 bases, and 11 bases stayed unmatched. The germline V gene has CDR1 ENHRY and CDR2 SYGVKD. The CDR3 region is CAISRRQGRSPQHF. CDR3 coding DNA: TGTGCCATCAGCAGAAGACAGGGCCGTTCGCCCCAGCATTTT.

The V gene is TRBV6-5, the J gene TRBJ1-5; the D gene is possibly TRBD1 (5 bases). This CDR3 spans 15 amino acids. Germline V gene sequence: CDR1 MNHEY, CDR2 SVGAGI. Between the trimmed V and J ends, which lost 0 bases and 5 bases, there was a span of 11 bases. DNA of the CDR3: TGTGCCAGCAGTTACTCCCGCCAGGGCTATCAGCCCCAGCATTTT. It translates to CASSYSRQGYQPQHF.